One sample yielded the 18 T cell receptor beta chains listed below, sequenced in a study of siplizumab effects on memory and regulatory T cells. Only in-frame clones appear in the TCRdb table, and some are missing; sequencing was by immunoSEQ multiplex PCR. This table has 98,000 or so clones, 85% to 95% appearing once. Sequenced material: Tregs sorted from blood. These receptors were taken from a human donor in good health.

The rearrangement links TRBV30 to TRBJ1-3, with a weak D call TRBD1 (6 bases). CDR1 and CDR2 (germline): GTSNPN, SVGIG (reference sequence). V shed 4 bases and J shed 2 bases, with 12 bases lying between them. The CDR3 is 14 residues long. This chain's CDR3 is CAWNREYPGNTIYF. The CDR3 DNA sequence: TGTGCCTGGAACAGGGAGTATCCTGGAAACACCATATATTTT.

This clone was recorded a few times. CDR3 coding DNA: TGCGCCAGCAGCGCTGGGTGGGAGGGCAGTCTGAACACTGAAGCTTTCTTT. This sequence encodes CASSAGWEGSLNTEAFF. This chain joins TRBV5-1 and TRBJ1-1; D not certain. Deletions cut 4 bases from V and 0 bases from J, with 19 bases between. CDR3 length: 17 residues. Germline-derived CDR1 and CDR2 are SGHRS and YFSETQ. Combining the CDR3 with reference TRBV5-1 and TRBJ1-1 gives the whole variable domain KAGVTQTPRYLIKTRGQQVTLSCSPISGHRSVSWYQQTPGQGLQFLFEYFSETQRNKGNFPGRFSGRQFSNSRSEMNVSTLELGDSALYLCASSAGWEGSLNTEAFFGQGTRLTVV.

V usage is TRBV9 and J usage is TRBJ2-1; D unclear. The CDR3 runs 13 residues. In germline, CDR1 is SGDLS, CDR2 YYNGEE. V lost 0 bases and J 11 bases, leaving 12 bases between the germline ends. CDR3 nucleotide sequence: TGTGCCAGCAGCGTAGCTTTAGGCTCAAAGCAGTTCTTC. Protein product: CASSVALGSKQFF.

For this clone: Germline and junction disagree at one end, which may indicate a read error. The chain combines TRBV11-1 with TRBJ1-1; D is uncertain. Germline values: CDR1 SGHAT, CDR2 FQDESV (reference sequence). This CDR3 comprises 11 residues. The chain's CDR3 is CASSRNSEAFF. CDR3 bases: TGTGCCAGCAGCCGAAACAGTGAAGCTTTCTTT.

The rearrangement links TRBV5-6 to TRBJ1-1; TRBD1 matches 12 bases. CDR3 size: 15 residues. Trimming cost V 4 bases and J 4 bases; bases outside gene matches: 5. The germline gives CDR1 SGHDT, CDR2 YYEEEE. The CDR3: CASSTWDRGLTEAFF. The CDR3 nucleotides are TGTGCCAGCAGCACCTGGGACAGGGGGCTCACTGAAGCTTTCTTT.

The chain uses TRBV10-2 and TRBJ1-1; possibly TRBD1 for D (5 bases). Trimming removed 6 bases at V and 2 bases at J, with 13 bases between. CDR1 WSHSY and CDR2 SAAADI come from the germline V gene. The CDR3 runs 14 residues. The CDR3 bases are TGCGCCAGCAGATCGGGACGGGACAACACTGAAGCTTTCTTT. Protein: CASRSGRDNTEAFF.

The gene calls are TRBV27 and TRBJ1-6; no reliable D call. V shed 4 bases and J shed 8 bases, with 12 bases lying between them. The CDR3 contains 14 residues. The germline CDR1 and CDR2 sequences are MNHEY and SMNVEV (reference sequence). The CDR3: CASSYVAFHSPLHF. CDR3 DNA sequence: TGTGCCAGCAGTTATGTGGCTTTCCATTCACCCCTCCACTTT.

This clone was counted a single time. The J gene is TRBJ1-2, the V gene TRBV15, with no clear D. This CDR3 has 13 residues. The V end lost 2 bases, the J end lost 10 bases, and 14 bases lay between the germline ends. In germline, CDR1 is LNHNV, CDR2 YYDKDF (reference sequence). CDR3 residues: CATSRRESRLYTF. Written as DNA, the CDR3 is TGTGCCACCAGCAGAAGAGAAAGCAGGCTCTACACCTTC. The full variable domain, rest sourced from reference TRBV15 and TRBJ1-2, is DAMVIQNPRYQVTQFGKPVTLSCSQTLNHNVMYWYQQKSSQAPKLLFHYYDKDFNNEADTPDNFQSRRPNTSFCFLDIRSPGLGDTAMYLCATSRRESRLYTFGSGTRLTVV.

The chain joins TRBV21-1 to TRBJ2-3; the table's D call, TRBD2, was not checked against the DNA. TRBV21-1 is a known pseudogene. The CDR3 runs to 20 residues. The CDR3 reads CASSTQPRTGGSARTDTQYF. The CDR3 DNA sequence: TGTGCCAGCAGCACTCAGCCGAGAACCGGCGGGAGTGCTCGCACAGATACGCAGTATTTT.

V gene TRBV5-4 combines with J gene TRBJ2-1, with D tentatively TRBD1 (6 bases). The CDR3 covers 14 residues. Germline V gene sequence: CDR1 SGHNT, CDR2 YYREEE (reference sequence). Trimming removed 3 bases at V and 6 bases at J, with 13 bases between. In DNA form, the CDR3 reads TGTGCCAGCAGCTCCGGGACACCGGGCAATGAGCAGTTCTTC. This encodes CASSSGTPGNEQFF.

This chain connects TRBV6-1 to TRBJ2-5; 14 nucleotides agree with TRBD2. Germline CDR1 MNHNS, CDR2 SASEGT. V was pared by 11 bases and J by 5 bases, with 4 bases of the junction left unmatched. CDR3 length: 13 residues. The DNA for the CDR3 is TGTGCCGGTCGGACTAGCGGGAGGGAGACCCAGTACTTC. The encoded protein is CAGRTSGRETQYF.

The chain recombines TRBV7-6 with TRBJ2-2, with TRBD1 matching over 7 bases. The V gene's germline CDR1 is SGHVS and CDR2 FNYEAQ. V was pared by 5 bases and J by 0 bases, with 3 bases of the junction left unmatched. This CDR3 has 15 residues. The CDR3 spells CASSLDRANTGELFF. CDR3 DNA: TGTGCCAGCAGCCTTGACAGGGCGAACACCGGGGAGCTGTTTTTT.

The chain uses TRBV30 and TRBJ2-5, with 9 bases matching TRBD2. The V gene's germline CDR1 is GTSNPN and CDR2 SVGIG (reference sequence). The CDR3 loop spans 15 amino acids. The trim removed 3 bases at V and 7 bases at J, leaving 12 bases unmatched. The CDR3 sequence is CAWRISGRFRATQYF. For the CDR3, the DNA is TGTGCCTGGAGAATTAGCGGGAGATTTCGGGCGACCCAGTACTTC.

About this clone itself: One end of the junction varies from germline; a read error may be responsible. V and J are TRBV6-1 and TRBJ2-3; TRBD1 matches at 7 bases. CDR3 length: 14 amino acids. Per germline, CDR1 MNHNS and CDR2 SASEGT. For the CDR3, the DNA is TGTGCCAGCACTGAAAACAGGGGTACAGATACGCAGTATTTT. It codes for CASTENRGTDTQYF.

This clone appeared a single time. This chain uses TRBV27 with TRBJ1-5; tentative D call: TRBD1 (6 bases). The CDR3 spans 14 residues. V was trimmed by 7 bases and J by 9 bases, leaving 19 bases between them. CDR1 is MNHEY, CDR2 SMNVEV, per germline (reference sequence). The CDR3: CASTLRGGLRPQHF. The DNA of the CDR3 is TGTGCCAGCACCTTGAGGGGGGGACTGAGGCCCCAGCATTTT.

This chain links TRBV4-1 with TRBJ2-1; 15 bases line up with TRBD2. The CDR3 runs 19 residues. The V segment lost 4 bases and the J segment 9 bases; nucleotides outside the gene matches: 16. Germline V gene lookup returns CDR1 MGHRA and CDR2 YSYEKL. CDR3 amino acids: CASSLAGLAGGPARGEQFF. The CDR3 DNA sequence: TGCGCCAGCAGCCTAGCGGGACTAGCGGGAGGCCCGGCGAGGGGTGAGCAGTTCTTC.

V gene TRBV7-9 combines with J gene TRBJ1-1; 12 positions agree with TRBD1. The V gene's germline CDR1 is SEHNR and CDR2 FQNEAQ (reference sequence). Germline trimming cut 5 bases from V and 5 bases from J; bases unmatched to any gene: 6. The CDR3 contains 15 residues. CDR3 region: CASSRGQGAWTEAFF. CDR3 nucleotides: TGTGCCAGCAGCCGGGGACAGGGGGCTTGGACTGAAGCTTTCTTT.

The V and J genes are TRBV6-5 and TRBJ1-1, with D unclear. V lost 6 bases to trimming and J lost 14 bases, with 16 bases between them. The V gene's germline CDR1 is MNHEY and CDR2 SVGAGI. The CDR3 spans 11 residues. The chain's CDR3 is CASSSARAKFF. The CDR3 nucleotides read TGTGCCAGCAGCTCCGCTCGGGCGAAATTCTTT.